The 12 T cell receptor beta chains reported below all come from one sample, sequenced in a study of patients and donors after allogeneic stem cell transplantation. TCRdb re-derived calls from the RT-PCR reads in MiXCR, one entry per CDR3 protein. The sample has some 880,000 distinct CDR3 sequences, around 17% seen once. The specimen sequenced was blood, either unsorted or a sorted T cell fraction (not recorded which). The source is a human donor who was either an allogeneic HSCT recipient or a stem cell or donor lymphocyte infusion donor (not recorded which). It is not recorded whose cells these are; they may come from a transplant donor.

The chain links TRBV6-1 to TRBJ1-2, with TRBD1 matching over 7 bases. Germline-derived CDR1 and CDR2 are MNHNS and SASEGT. CDR3 length equals 16 residues. J was trimmed by 7 bases and V by 0 bases; bases with no gene match: 11. In nucleotides, the CDR3 is TGTGCCAGCAGTGAAGCGCTCTTGACAGGGCTTGGTGGCTACACCTTC. As protein: CASSEALLTGLGGYTF.

The chain combines TRBV10-3 with TRBJ2-7, with a possible D match to TRBD1 (6 bases). Per the germline V gene, CDR1 is ENHRY and CDR2 is SYGVKD. This CDR3 is built from 12 residues. Between the trimmed V and J ends, which lost 11 bases and 6 bases, there was a span of 17 bases. CDR3 region: CASGEGGSEQYF. The DNA for the CDR3 is TGTGCCTCAGGGGAAGGGGGATCCGAGCAGTACTTC.

This rearrangement joins TRBV3-1 to TRBJ1-2; weak D call: TRBD1 (6 bases). The CDR3 spans 14 residues. V lost 4 bases to trimming and J lost 4 bases, with 13 bases between them. The germline CDR1 and CDR2 sequences are LGHDT and YNNKEL (reference sequence). The CDR3 spells CASSPTGRGYGYTF. The CDR3 DNA reads TGTGCCAGCAGCCCTACAGGGCGAGGCTATGGCTACACCTTC.

This clonotype was picked up one time. The chain joins TRBV25-1 to TRBJ1-1; D possibly corresponds to TRBD1 (5 bases). From germline, CDR1 is MGHDK and CDR2 SYGVNS. This CDR3 is 13 amino acids long. With 1 base removed from V and 5 bases from J, the gap between germline ends came to 8 bases. The CDR3, as DNA: TGTGCCAGCAGTGAATCTGGGGGGACTGAAGCTTTCTTT. This translates into CASSESGGTEAFF. The full variable domain, its missing parts supplied by reference TRBV25-1 and TRBJ1-1, is EADIYQTPRYLVIGTGKKITLECSQTMGHDKMYWYQQDPGMELHLIHYSYGVNSTEKGDLSSESTVSRIRTEHFPLTLESARPSHTSQYLCASSESGGTEAFFGQGTRLTVV.

This chain links TRBV7-9 with TRBJ1-6; D unclear. V lost 7 bases and J lost 6, with 16 bases in between. In germline, CDR1 is SEHNR, CDR2 FQNEAQ (reference sequence). The CDR3 totals 15 residues. The CDR3 region has the DNA TGTGCCAGCAACCACGGGCAGGCGATTAATTCACCCCTCCACTTT. This codes for CASNHGQAINSPLHF.

This clonotype occurred a few times. The V and J genes are TRBV24-1 and TRBJ2-5; the D gene is possibly TRBD2 (5 bases). Germline V gene data show CDR1 as KGHDR and CDR2 as SFDVKD. The ends were cut back, 3 bases at V and 4 bases at J, with 14 bases in the middle. The CDR3 spans 15 residues. The CDR3 loop is CATSDRDYGGETQYF. CDR3 sequence (DNA): TGTGCCACCAGTGATAGAGACTACGGAGGAGAGACCCAGTACTTC.

The chain links TRBV5-1 to TRBJ1-1; D call uncertain. This CDR3 has 16 residues. V shed 2 bases and J shed 4 bases, with 18 bases lying between them. Looked up from germline, CDR1 is SGHRS and CDR2 is YFSETQ. CDR3 nucleotide sequence: TGCGCCAGCAGCTTTCTAGAGTCGGGCGCGGGCACTGAAGCTTTCTTT. Translation: CASSFLESGAGTEAFF.

This clonotype was seen just once. The chain is built from TRBV19 and TRBJ1-2, with TRBD1 as a possible D gene (6 bases). Trimming took off 7 bases at V and 4 bases at J, with 10 bases between the two ends. Germline CDR1 is LNHDA and CDR2 is SQIVND (reference sequence). This CDR3 is built from 12 residues. The CDR3, as DNA: TGTGCCAGTACAGGGGATTTCTATGGCTACACCTTC. Protein sequence: CASTGDFYGYTF.

This clonotype has only a few counts. This chain joins TRBV20-1 and TRBJ2-3, with D possibly TRBD2 on 6 matching bases. The CDR3 is 12 residues long. V was pared by 5 bases and J by 8 bases, with 14 bases between. Germline V gene lookup returns CDR1 DFQATT and CDR2 SNEGSKA (reference sequence). The CDR3 nucleotides read TGCAGTGCTCCCGCGGGGAAGAGTACGCAGTATTTT. Its translation: CSAPAGKSTQYF.

This clonotype appeared a few times. This chain connects TRBV12-3 or TRBV12-4 to TRBJ1-2; perhaps TRBD1 as D (6 bases). The V end was cut by 5 bases, the J end by 2 bases, with 9 bases between. The CDR3 runs 13 residues. The CDR3 nucleotides are TGTGCCAGCAGTGATGGGGGCAACTATGGCTACACCTTC. Encoded protein: CASSDGGNYGYTF.

This sequence joins TRBV7-2 and TRBJ1-6; TRBD1 is a possible D gene (5 bases). V was trimmed by 6 bases and J by 8 bases, leaving 11 bases between them. Germline V CDR1 and CDR2: SGHTA, FQGNSA. The length of the CDR3 is 13 residues. Here the CDR3 reads CASRRDGDSPLHF. The CDR3 DNA follows: TGTGCCAGCAGGCGGGACGGGGATTCACCCCTCCACTTT.

This clonotype was recorded a few times. This chain connects TRBV27 to TRBJ2-1; unclear D gene. This CDR3 region has 12 residues. Germline V CDR1 and CDR2: MNHEY, SMNVEV (reference sequence). Trimming cost V 6 bases and J 6 bases, with 9 bases left between them. CDR3 residues: CASSQLSNEQFF. CDR3 DNA sequence: TGTGCCAGCAGCCAACTTAGCAATGAGCAGTTCTTC.